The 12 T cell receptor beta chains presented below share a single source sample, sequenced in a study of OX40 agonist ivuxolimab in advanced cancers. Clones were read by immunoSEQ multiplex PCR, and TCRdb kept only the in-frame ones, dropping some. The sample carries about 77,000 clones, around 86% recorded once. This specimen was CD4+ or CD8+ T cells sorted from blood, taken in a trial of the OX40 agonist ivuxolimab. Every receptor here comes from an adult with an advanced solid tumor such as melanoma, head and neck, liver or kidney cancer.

The CDR3 loop reads CSVAPLNTGELFF. The DNA for the CDR3 is TGCAGCGTTGCCCCTCTCAACACCGGGGAGCTGTTTTTT. This chain links TRBV29-1 with TRBJ2-2; D unresolved. The CDR3 is made up of 13 amino acids. Per the germline V gene, CDR1 is SQVTM and CDR2 is ANQGSEA. With 4 bases removed from V and 2 bases from J, the gap between germline ends came to 8 bases.

CDR3 bases: TGTGCCAGCAGTTTAGGCAGGAGTGCTGAGCAGTTCTTC. Its protein product is CASSLGRSAEQFF. The chain is built from TRBV28 and TRBJ2-1; D ambiguous. Germline V lookup: CDR1 MDHEN, CDR2 SYDVKM. The V end lost 2 bases, the J end lost 9 bases, and 11 bases lay between the germline ends. CDR3 size: 13 residues.

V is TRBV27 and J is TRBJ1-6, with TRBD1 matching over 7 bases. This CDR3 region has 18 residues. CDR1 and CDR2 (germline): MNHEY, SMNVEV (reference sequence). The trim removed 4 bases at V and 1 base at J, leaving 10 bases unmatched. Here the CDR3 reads CASSSRNRGRSYNSPLHF. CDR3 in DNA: TGTGCCAGCAGTTCTAGAAACAGGGGTCGGTCCTATAATTCACCCCTCCACTTT.

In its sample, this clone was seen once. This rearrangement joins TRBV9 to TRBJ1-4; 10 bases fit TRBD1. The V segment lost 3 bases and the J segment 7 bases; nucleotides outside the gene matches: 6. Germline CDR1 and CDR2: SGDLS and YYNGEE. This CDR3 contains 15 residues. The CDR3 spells CASSARQGAAEKLFF. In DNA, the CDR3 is TGTGCCAGCAGCGCTAGACAGGGGGCGGCTGAAAAACTGTTTTTT.

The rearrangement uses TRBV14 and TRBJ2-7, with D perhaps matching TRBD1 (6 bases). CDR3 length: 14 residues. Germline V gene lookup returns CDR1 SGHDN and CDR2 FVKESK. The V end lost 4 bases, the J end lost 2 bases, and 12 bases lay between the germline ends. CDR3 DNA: TGTGCCAGCAGCCTTACAGGGTTAGCCTACGAGCAGTACTTC. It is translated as CASSLTGLAYEQYF.

This CDR3 is CASSPQGVYEQYF. Here the CDR3 DNA reads TGTGCCAGTAGTCCGCAGGGAGTCTACGAGCAGTACTTC. The chain couples TRBV19 to TRBJ2-7, with D tentatively TRBD1 or TRBD2 (5 bases each). The CDR3 sequence is 13 residues long. The V and J ends lost 5 bases and 3 bases respectively, with 11 bases between them. Germline V lookup: CDR1 LNHDA, CDR2 SQIVND (reference sequence).

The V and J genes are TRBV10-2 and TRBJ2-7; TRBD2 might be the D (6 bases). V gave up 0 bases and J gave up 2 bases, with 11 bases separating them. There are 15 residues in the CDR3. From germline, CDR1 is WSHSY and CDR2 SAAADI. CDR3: CASSESEGFAYEQYF. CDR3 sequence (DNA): TGCGCCAGCAGTGAGTCGGAGGGGTTCGCCTACGAGCAGTACTTC.

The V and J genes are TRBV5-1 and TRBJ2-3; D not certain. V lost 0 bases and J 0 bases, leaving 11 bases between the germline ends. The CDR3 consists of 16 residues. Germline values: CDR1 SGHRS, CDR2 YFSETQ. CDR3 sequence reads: CASSLGSSKSTDTQYF. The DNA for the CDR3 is TGCGCCAGCAGCTTGGGGTCCAGTAAAAGCACAGATACGCAGTATTTT.

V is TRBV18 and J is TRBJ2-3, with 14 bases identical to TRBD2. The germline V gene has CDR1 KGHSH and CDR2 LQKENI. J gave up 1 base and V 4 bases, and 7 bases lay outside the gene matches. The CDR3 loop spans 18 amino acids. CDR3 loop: CASSQTTSGGARTDTQYF. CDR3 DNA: TGTGCCAGCTCACAAACGACTAGCGGGGGGGCACGCACAGATACGCAGTATTTT.

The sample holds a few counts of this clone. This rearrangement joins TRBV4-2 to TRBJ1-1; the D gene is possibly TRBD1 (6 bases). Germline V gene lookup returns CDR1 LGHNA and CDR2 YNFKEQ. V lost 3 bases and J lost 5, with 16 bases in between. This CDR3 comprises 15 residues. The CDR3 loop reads CASSQGNRDETEAFF. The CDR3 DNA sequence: TGTGCCAGCAGCCAGGGCAACAGGGACGAAACTGAAGCTTTCTTT.

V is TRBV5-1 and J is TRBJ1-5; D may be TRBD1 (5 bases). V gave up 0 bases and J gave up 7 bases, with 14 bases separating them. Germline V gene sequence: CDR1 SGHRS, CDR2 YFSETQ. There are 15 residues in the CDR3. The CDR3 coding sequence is TGCGCCAGCAGCTTGGGAATTCCGGGGGGACAGCCCCAGCATTTT. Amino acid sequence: CASSLGIPGGQPQHF.

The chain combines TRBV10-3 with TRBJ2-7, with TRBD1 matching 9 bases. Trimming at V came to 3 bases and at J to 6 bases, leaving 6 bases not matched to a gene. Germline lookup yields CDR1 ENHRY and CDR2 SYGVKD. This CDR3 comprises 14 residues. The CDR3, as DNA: TGTGCCATCAGTGACGGGACAGGGAGACCCGAGCAGTACTTC. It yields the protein CAISDGTGRPEQYF.